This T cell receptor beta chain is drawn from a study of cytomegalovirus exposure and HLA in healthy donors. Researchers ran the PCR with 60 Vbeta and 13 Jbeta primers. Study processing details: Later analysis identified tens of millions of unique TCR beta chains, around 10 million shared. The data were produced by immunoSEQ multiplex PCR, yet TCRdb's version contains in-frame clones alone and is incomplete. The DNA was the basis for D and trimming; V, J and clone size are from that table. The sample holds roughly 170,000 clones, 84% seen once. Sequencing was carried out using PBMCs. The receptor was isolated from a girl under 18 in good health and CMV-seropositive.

The CDR3 here is CASNEIGTGWDTEAFF. CDR3 bases: TGTGCCAGTAATGAGATAGGGACAGGCTGGGACACTGAAGCTTTCTTT. V is TRBV19 and J is TRBJ1-1; TRBD1 agrees at 8 bases. V shed 7 bases, J shed 3 bases, and the junction held 13 bases outside the gene matches. This CDR3 region has 16 residues. From germline, CDR1 is LNHDA and CDR2 SQIVND (reference sequence).